This T cell receptor (beta chain) originates from a study of blood T cell repertoires in COVID-19 (dated by TCRdb to the early 2020s). Context from the whole study: Samples covering the acute and convalescent phases of COVID-19 were provided by collaborators in the United States, Italy and Spain. The material from the prospective study consisted of cDNA or gDNA derived from T cells, B-cell-depleted T cells, or PBMCs. The dataset comprised deeply sampled blood TCRbeta repertoires from subjects exposed to, actively infected with, or recovered from COVID-19. The repertoires were released in a freely available public database meant as a resource for research on the immune response to SARS-CoV-2. Samples were obtained from the ongoing ImmuneRACE study (first 160 participants) and from about 1,300 subjects provided by 6 global collaborators. The sample metadata nearly always contained a de-identified subject ID, COVID-19 status, age in years and sex. HLA class I and class II types, where available, came from metadata supplied by the sample provider rather than from assay-based typing. Study-level results and caveats: The quantity of clinical and demographic metadata differed by source and by participant and was supplied without curation.

TCRbeta CDR3 regions were amplified from genomic DNA using the immunoSEQ Assay, a bias-controlled multiplex PCR. Processing in the source paper ran as follows. Within the assay, amplification of reference gene primers was used to estimate how many nucleated cells each sample contained. To quantify the absolute abundance of each unique TCRbeta CDR3 rearrangement, sequence reads were collapsed and filtered. For each sample, productive Simpson clonality was calculated by taking the square root of Simpson's diversity index across productive rearrangements. This is the immuneACCESS table as TCRdb keeps it, with only in-frame sequences that have V and J called. A part of the clones is gone; compared with another copy, unresolved V genes explain less than half, and the rest is unexplained. From that table come the V and J calls and clone size; the DNA was used to work out D and trimming. The sample records about 160,000 clones, approximately 77% of which are singletons. The ten largest clones add up to around a sixth of the sample.

The CDR3 covers 16 residues, taking in both the cysteine and the phenylalanine. Kept here is only the CDR3 DNA, which spans 48 bases and is read in frame from base 1. CDR1 and CDR2 are read off the germline V gene as SGDLS and YYNGEE. Clipping removes 0 bases from V and 2 bases from J, with 3 as the unmatched junction base count. This clone appeared a single time. Its antigen is still unknown. Base-call qualities are not available, and no considerably larger clone is one nucleotide away. Enrolling through a virtual design, the prospective study's participants ranged in age from roughly 18 to 89 years and lived across 20 to 30 United States geographic areas. In the prospective study, participants were assigned to cohorts based on the clinical history participants reported in a screening survey and a study questionnaire. For ImmuneRACE Cohort 3, a participant was defined as recovered based on two consecutive negative NP/OP PCR tests, clearance by a healthcare professional, or resolution of symptoms. In the prospective study, mobile phlebotomists collected whole blood, serum and a nasopharyngeal or oropharyngeal swab from each participant. Participants in the prospective study had the option to provide additional blood draws and questionnaires over a roughly 2-month period. Prospective study blood samples were shipped either frozen or at room temperature before DNA extraction.

The sample consisted of PBMCs or T cells enriched from blood (not recorded which). This sequence uses TRBV9 and TRBJ2-3, and 10 junctional nucleotides match TRBD2. The origin of this receptor is a man in his sixties who had recovered from COVID-19. The CDR3 region reads CASSVVAGGFTDTQYF. The nucleotide sequence reads TGTGCCAGCAGCGTAGTAGCGGGAGGCTTCACAGATACGCAGTATTTT. The entire variable domain, with the stretches around the CDR3 drawn from the reference TRBV9 and TRBJ2-3 proteins, is DSGVTQTPKHLITATGQRVTLRCSPRSGDLSVYWYQQSLDQGLQFLIQYYNGEERAKGNILERFSAQQFPDLHSELNLSSLELGDSALYFCASSVVAGGFTDTQYFGPGTRLTVL.